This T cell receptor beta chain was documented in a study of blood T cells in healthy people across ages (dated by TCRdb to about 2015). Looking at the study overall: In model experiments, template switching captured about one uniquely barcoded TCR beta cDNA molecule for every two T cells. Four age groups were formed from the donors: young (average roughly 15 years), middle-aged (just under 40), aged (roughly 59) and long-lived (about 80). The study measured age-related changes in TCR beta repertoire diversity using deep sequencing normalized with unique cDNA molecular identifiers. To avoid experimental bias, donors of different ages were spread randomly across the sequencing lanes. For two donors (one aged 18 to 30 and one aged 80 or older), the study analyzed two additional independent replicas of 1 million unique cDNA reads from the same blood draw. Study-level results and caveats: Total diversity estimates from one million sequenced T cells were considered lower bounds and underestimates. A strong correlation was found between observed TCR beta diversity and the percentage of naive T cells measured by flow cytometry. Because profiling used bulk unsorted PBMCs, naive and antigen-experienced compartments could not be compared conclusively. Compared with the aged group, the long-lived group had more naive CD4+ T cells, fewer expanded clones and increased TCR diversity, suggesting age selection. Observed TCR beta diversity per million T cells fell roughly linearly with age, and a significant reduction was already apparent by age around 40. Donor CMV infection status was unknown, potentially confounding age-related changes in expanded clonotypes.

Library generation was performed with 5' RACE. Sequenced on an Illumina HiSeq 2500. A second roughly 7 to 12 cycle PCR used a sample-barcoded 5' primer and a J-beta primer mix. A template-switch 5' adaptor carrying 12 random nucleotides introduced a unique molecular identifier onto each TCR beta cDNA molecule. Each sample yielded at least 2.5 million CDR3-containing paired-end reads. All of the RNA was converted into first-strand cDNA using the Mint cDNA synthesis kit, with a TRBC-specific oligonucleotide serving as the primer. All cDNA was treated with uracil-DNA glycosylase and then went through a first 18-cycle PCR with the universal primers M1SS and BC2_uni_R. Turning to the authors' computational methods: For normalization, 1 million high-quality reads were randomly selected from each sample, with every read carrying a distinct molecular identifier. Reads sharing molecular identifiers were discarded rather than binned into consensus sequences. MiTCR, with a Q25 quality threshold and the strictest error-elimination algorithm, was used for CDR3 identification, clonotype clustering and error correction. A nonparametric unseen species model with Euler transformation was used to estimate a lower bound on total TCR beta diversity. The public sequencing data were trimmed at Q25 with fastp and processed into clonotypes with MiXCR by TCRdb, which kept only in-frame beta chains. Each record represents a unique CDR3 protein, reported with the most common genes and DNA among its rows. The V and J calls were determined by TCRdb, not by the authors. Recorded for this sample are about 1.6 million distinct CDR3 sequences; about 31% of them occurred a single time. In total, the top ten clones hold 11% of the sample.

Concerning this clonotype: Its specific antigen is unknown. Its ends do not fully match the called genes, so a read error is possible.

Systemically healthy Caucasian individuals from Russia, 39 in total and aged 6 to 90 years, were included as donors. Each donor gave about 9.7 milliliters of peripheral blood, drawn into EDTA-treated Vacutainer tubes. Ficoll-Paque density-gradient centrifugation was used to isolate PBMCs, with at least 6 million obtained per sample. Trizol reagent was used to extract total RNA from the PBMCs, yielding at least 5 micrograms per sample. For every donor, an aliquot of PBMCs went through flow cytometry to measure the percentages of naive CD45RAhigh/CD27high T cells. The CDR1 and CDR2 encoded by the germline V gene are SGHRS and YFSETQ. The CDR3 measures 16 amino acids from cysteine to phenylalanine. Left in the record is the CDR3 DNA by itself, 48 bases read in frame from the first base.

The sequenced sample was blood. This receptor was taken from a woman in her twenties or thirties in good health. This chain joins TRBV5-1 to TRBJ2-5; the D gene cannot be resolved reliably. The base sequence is TGCGCCGGCAGCTTGGGAATAGGGCCGGTCCAAGAGACCCAGTACTTC. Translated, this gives CAGSLGIGPVQETQYF.